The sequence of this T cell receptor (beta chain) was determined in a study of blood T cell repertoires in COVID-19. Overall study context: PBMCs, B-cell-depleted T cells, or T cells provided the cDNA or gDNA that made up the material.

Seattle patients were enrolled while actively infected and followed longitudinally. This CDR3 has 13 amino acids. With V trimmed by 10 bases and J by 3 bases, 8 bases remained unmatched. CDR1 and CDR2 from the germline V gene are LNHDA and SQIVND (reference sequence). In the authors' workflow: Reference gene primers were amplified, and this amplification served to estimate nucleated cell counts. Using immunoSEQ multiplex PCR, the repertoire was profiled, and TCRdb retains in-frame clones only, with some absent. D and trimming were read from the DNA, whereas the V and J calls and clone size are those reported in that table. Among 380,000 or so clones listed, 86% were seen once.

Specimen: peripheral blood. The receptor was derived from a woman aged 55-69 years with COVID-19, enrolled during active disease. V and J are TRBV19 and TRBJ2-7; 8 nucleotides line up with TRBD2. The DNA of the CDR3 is TGTGCCACCTCGACCAGCGGGGGCTACGAGCAGTACTTC. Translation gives CATSTSGGYEQYF.